The rows below give T cell receptor beta chains drawn from one sample of a study of blood T cells in healthy people across ages. One entry per CDR3 protein, called by TCRdb with MiXCR from the 5' RACE reads. The sample has about 640,000 distinct CDR3 sequences, under 70% seen once. The source material was blood. Receptor source: a man aged 55 to 70 in good health. CDR3s include the opening cysteine and the closing phenylalanine or tryptophan. The D gene is left open where the match is weak. Clone sizes are given selectively: once, few, many, or a class where the clone is expanded.

-	TRBV18	TRBJ1-2	-	TGTGCCAGCTCACCACGGGGCAGGGATGGGGATGGCTACACCTTC	CASSPRGRDGDGYTF
-	TRBV7-2	TRBJ2-1	TRBD2	TGTGCCAGCAGCCCGGGACTAGCGGGCGGAGAGCAGTTCTTC	CASSPGLAGGEQFF
-	TRBV6-2/TRBV6-3	TRBJ1-4	TRBD1	TGTGCCAGCAGTTACGAAACAGGGGGCAATGAAAAACTGTTTTTT	CASSYETGGNEKLFF
-	TRBV5-4	TRBJ2-1	TRBD1	TGTGCCAGCAGCTCGGACAGGGTTGTGTGGAATGAGCAGTTCTTC	CASSSDRVVWNEQFF
-	TRBV3-1	TRBJ1-1	-	TGTGCCAGCAGCCTCGCAGGGAAGAACACTGAAGCTTTCTTT	CASSLAGKNTEAFF
-	TRBV20-1	TRBJ1-4	TRBD1	TGCAGTGCCCAGGACAGGGCTACAACTAATGAAAAACTGTTTTTT	CSAQDRATTNEKLFF
-	TRBV10-3	TRBJ2-7	TRBD2	TGTGCCATCAGTGGGGAGGGCTACGAGCAGTACTTC	CAISGEGYEQYF
many	TRBV3-1	TRBJ2-1	-	TGTGCCAGCAGCCACGGGGGGCGCCGGGATGAGCAGTTCTTC	CASSHGGRRDEQFF
-	TRBV20-1	TRBJ1-6	-	TGCAGCGCGCTGGGCCTTGAAAATTCACCCCTCCACTTT	CSALGLENSPLHF
few	TRBV10-3	TRBJ2-5	TRBD2	TGTGCCATCAGTGAAGCGGGACTAGCGGGGGACCGCCAAGAGACCCAGTACTTC	CAISEAGLAGDRQETQYF
-	TRBV2	TRBJ1-1	-	TGTGCCAGCAGTGAAGGAGGGAACACTGAAGCTTTCTTT	CASSEGGNTEAFF
few	TRBV28	TRBJ2-7	-	TGTGCCAGCAGCCGACAGTCACCCTACGAGCAGTACTTC	CASSRQSPYEQYF
-	TRBV20-1	TRBJ2-1	TRBD2	TGCAGTGCCGGGGGGGGCGGGGCGTATTACAATGAGCAGTTCTTC	CSAGGGGAYYNEQFF
-	TRBV20-1	TRBJ2-5	-	TGCAGTGCTAGGGGGGGTTGGACCAAAGAGACCCAGTACTTC	CSARGGWTKETQYF
-	TRBV2	TRBJ1-2	-	TGTGCCAGCAGACGGACAGTATATGGCTACACCTTC	CASRRTVYGYTF
-	TRBV4-2	TRBJ1-1	TRBD1	TGTGCCAGCAGCCAAGACAGGGGGCTGGCTGAAGCTTTCTTT	CASSQDRGLAEAFF
once	TRBV7-9	TRBJ2-5	TRBD2	TGTGCCAGCAGCAGACGGACTAGCGGGCGAGAGACCCAGTACTTC	CASSRRTSGRETQYF
-	TRBV5-6	TRBJ2-1	TRBD2	TGTGCCAGCAGCTATAGACTAGCGGGGGGTCGGGATGAGCAGTTCTTC	CASSYRLAGGRDEQFF
-	TRBV7-2	TRBJ2-3	-	TGTGCCAGCAGCCTACAACCGAGCACAGATACGCAGTATTTT	CASSLQPSTDTQYF
few	TRBV12-3/TRBV12-4	TRBJ2-1	-	TGTGCCAGCAGTTTAAATAGGTGGAATGAGCAGTTCTTC	CASSLNRWNEQFF
-	TRBV21-1	TRBJ1-1	-	TGTGCCAGCAAAGGACCCAGGGCAGGGGGCATGAACACTGAAGCTTTCTTT	CASKGPRAGGMNTEAFF
-	TRBV9	TRBJ2-7	-	TGTGCCAGCAGCGTAGCAGGGGGGGCCAAGGCCGACGAGCAGTACTTC	CASSVAGGAKADEQYF
-	TRBV6-1	TRBJ2-7	TRBD2	TGTGCCAGCACCGAGGGGACTAGCCTTGCTTCCTACGAGCAGTACTTC	CASTEGTSLASYEQYF
-	TRBV5-1	TRBJ2-6	-	TGCGCCAGCAGCTTGGACGGGGTTGCTGGGGCCAACGTCCTGACTTTC	CASSLDGVAGANVLTF
few	TRBV7-6	TRBJ2-5	-	TGTGCCAGCAGCTTAGGGTCTTGGGGGGCAGAGACCCAGTACTTC	CASSLGSWGAETQYF
few	TRBV14	TRBJ1-2	-	TGTGCCAGCAGCCCCCTCCCTAACTATGGCTACACCTTC	CASSPLPNYGYTF
-	TRBV5-1	TRBJ2-3	-	TGCGCCAGCAGCTTGAATTCGCAGCCAGATACGCAGTATTTT	CASSLNSQPDTQYF
-	TRBV2	TRBJ1-6	-	TGTGCCAGCGGCGGGGGGCATTCACCCCTCAACTTT	CASGGGHSPLNF
-	TRBV20-1	TRBJ1-2	-	TGCAGTGCTAGAGATAGGACCCATGGCTACACCTTC	CSARDRTHGYTF
-	TRBV14	TRBJ2-1	-	TGTGCCAGCAGCCCCGGAACCAGGACCTACCTTCACAATGAGCAGTTCTTC	CASSPGTRTYLHNEQFF
few	TRBV5-1	TRBJ2-7	TRBD1	TGCGCCAGCAGTCGGGACAGGCCGACCTACGAGCAGTACTTC	CASSRDRPTYEQYF
few	TRBV5-1	TRBJ2-7	TRBD1	TGCGCCAGCAGCCTGACCGGGACAGGGAGCTACGAGCAGTACTTC	CASSLTGTGSYEQYF
-	TRBV3-1	TRBJ2-3	-	TGTGCCAGCAGCCAAGAAGGGGGTGGGGGTAGGGATACGCAGTATTTT	CASSQEGGGGRDTQYF
-	TRBV29-1	TRBJ1-4	-	TGCAGCGCCGAAGGGCCCGGTATAGGAAAACTGTTTTTT	CSAEGPGIGKLFF
few	TRBV29-1	TRBJ2-4	-	TGCAGCGTTGGGCCCAGTGGAGCCAAAAACATTCAGTACTTC	CSVGPSGAKNIQYF
few	TRBV10-3	TRBJ1-1	-	TGTGCCACCGGAGGGACTTTGAACACTGAAGCTTTCTTT	CATGGTLNTEAFF
-	TRBV20-1	TRBJ2-5	TRBD2	TGCAGTGCTAGATGGGGCGGGGGGGATGAGACCCAGTACTTC	CSARWGGGDETQYF
once	TRBV20-1	TRBJ1-5	-	TGCAGTGCTAGACAGGAAACCGGGCATCAGCCCCAGCATTTT	CSARQETGHQPQHF
-	TRBV11-3	TRBJ2-1	-	TGTGCCAGCAGCTTAGATCCTAGCCGGGGTGAGCAGTTCTTC	CASSLDPSRGEQFF
-	TRBV6-1	TRBJ2-7	TRBD1	TGTGCCAGCAGTGACCTGGGACAGGGGAATACGAGGCAGTACTTC	CASSDLGQGNTRQYF
-	TRBV5-1	TRBJ2-3	TRBD1	TGCGCCAGCAGCCGGGCAAGGACAGGACCTTCAGATACGCAGTATTTT	CASSRARTGPSDTQYF
-	TRBV6-5	TRBJ1-2	-	TGTGCCAGCAGTACCTATCAGACATCAGACTATGGCTACACCTTC	CASSTYQTSDYGYTF
-	TRBV9	TRBJ2-1	-	TGTGCCAGCAGCATCCCCTATACAAATGAGCAGTTCTTC	CASSIPYTNEQFF
few	TRBV29-1	TRBJ1-2	TRBD1	TGCAGCGTTGAGGGGACAGGGGAAGGCTACACCTTC	CSVEGTGEGYTF
-	TRBV12-3/TRBV12-4	TRBJ1-5	TRBD1	TGTGCCAGCAGAACAGGGGGCAATCAGCCCCAGCATTTT	CASRTGGNQPQHF
-	TRBV9	TRBJ2-5	-	TGTGCCAGCAGCGGCGGGTCCCGCGGGGAGACCCAGTACTTC	CASSGGSRGETQYF
-	TRBV6-6	TRBJ2-3	TRBD2	TGTGCCAGCAATGAGGGGACCGGGACTACCACAGATACGCAGTATTTT	CASNEGTGTTTDTQYF
few	TRBV7-2	TRBJ2-5	-	TGTGCCAGCAGCTCCCGGATGGGGAAGGGAGAGACCCAGTACTTC	CASSSRMGKGETQYF
many	TRBV20-1	TRBJ1-2	-	TGCAGTGCCCGCCCCAGGGGTTATGGCTACACCTTC	CSARPRGYGYTF
-	TRBV20-1	TRBJ1-6	TRBD1	TGCAGTGCTAGTAGGAGGGGGACAGGGGTAGTCCGGTCACCCCTCCACTTT	CSASRRGTGVVRSPLHF